The rows below give T cell receptor beta chains drawn from one sample of a study of shared clonotypes between healthy human individuals. Measured with immunoSEQ multiplex PCR; TCRdb has only the in-frame clones, and not every one. The sample records roughly 2 million clones, just under 95% being singletons. The sample taken for sequencing was naive CD8+ T cells sorted from blood. These receptors originate from a man younger than 35 in good health. CDR3s include the opening cysteine and the closing phenylalanine or tryptophan. D genes are given only for firm matches. The size entry is marked missing in some rows and otherwise reads once, few, many or a size class.

TRBD2,NA,TRBJ2-5,TRBV15,TGTGCCACCAGCAGAGAGGACAGCGGGAGTGGAAAGACCCAGTACTTC,CATSREDSGSGKTQYF
NA,NA,TRBJ2-7,TRBV5-1,TGCGCCAGCAGCCCGAGCCAGGGGCAGCCCTACGAGCAGTACTTC,CASSPSQGQPYEQYF
TRBD1,NA,TRBJ1-1,TRBV7-9,TGTGCCAGCAGCGAGGGACAGGGGGTGAGCACTGAAGCTTTCTTT,CASSEGQGVSTEAFF
TRBD1,NA,TRBJ2-7,TRBV27,TGTGCCAGCAGTTGGGGACAGGAAAGCTCCTACGAGCAGTACTTC,CASSWGQESSYEQYF
NA,NA,TRBJ2-7,TRBV5-4,TGTGCCAGCAGCTTGGTCCAGGGCTCCTACGAGCAGTACTTC,CASSLVQGSYEQYF
NA,once,TRBJ2-7,TRBV2,TGTGCCAGCAGTGAAGACGACGGGGGAGCCTACGAGCAGTACTTC,CASSEDDGGAYEQYF
TRBD2,NA,TRBJ2-7,TRBV6-1,TGTGCCAGCAGTGACACGGGACTAGCCTACGAGCAGTACTTC,CASSDTGLAYEQYF
TRBD2,NA,TRBJ2-3,TRBV4-1,TGCGCCAGCAGCCAGGGACTAGCGGCTAGCACAGATACGCAGTATTTT,CASSQGLAASTDTQYF
NA,NA,TRBJ1-1,TRBV28,TGTGCCAGCAGTCCCTGGGCCGGCACTGAAGCTTTCTTT,CASSPWAGTEAFF
TRBD2,NA,TRBJ2-1,TRBV6-5,TGTGCCAGCAGTTACTCGGGAGGGGAGCAGTTCTTC,CASSYSGGEQFF
TRBD1,NA,TRBJ2-7,TRBV5-1,TGCGCCAGCAGCCGAGGGACAGGAGAGACCTACGAGCAGTACTTC,CASSRGTGETYEQYF
NA,NA,TRBJ2-4,TRBV27,TGTGCCAGCAGTTGGGGGGTAAAGGCCAAAAACATTCAGTACTTC,CASSWGVKAKNIQYF
NA,NA,TRBJ1-5,TRBV27,TGTGCCAGCAGTTGGACAGCGAATCAGCCCCAGCATTTT,CASSWTANQPQHF
NA,NA,TRBJ1-5,TRBV11-2,TGTGCCAGCAGCTTAGGTTCAGGGTATGGGACTCAGCCCCAGCATTTT,CASSLGSGYGTQPQHF
NA,NA,TRBJ2-3,TRBV11-2,TGTGCCAGCAACCCCCAAGGGAGCGCGGGTCCAGATACGCAGTATTTT,CASNPQGSAGPDTQYF
NA,NA,TRBJ2-7,TRBV7-9,TGTGCCAGCAGCTTAACGGGCACTTACGAGCAGTACTTC,CASSLTGTYEQYF
NA,NA,TRBJ2-2,TRBV9,TGTGCCAGCAGCCCAAACACCGGGGAGCTGTTTTTT,CASSPNTGELFF
NA,once,TRBJ2-2,TRBV27,TGTGCCAGCAGTTTATTTACGAACACCGGGGAGCTGTTTTTT,CASSLFTNTGELFF
TRBD1,NA,TRBJ1-6,TRBV5-6,TGTGCCAGCAGCCCGGGACAGCCGGTGGGGAATTCACCCCTCCACTTT,CASSPGQPVGNSPLHF
TRBD1,NA,TRBJ2-7,TRBV11-2,TGTGCCAGCAGCTCCGGGGGGACAGGGGAGTACGAGCAGTACTTC,CASSSGGTGEYEQYF
TRBD2,NA,TRBJ2-1,TRBV5-4,TGTGCCAGCAGCCCAGATCCGGCTAGCGGGAGGAAGGTTGAGCAGTTCTTC,CASSPDPASGRKVEQFF
TRBD2,NA,TRBJ2-1,TRBV11-3,TGTGCCAGCAGCGCCCGGGAGGGGATAAGAAGCAATGAGCAGTTCTTC,CASSAREGIRSNEQFF
NA,NA,TRBJ2-3,TRBV5-1,TGCGCCAGCAGCTTGATTAGCGGCACAGATACGCAGTATTTT,CASSLISGTDTQYF
TRBD2,NA,TRBJ2-1,TRBV4-1,TGCGCCAGCAGCCAAGTAAAGGGGTTAGCGGGGGGGAGCAATGAGCAGTTCTTC,CASSQVKGLAGGSNEQFF
TRBD1,NA,TRBJ2-7,TRBV6-5,TGTGCCAGCAGACCGGGACAGTTTGGCTACGAGCAGTACTTC,CASRPGQFGYEQYF
TRBD2,NA,TRBJ2-3,TRBV30,TGTGCCTGGAGGGGACTAGCGGGGAAGACAGATACGCAGTATTTT,CAWRGLAGKTDTQYF
TRBD2,NA,TRBJ2-7,TRBV29-1,TGCAGCGTACTAGGGACTAGCGACGCCTCCTACGAGCAGTACTTC,CSVLGTSDASYEQYF
NA,NA,TRBJ2-7,TRBV7-9,TGTGCCAGCAGCTCACAGATGGACTACGAGCAGTACTTC,CASSSQMDYEQYF
NA,NA,TRBJ1-1,TRBV5-1,TGCGCCAGCAGCCTCCGGGGGAACACTGAAGCTTTCTTT,CASSLRGNTEAFF
TRBD1,NA,TRBJ2-7,TRBV28,TGTGCCATACAGGGGGCCCATGCGGGCTACGAGCAGTACTTC,CAIQGAHAGYEQYF